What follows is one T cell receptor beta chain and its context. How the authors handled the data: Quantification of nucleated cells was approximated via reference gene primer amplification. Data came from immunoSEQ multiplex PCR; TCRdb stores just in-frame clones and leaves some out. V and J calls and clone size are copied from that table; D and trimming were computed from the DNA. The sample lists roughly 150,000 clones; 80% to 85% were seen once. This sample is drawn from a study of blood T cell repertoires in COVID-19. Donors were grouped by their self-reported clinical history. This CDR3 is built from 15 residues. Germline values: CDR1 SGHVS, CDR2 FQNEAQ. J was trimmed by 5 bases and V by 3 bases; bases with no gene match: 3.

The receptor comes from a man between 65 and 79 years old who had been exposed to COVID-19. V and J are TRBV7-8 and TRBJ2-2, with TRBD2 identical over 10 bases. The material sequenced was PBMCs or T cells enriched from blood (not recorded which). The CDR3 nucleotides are TGTGCCAGCAGCTTGGCTAGCGGGAGAACCGGGGAGCTGTTTTTT. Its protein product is CASSLASGRTGELFF.